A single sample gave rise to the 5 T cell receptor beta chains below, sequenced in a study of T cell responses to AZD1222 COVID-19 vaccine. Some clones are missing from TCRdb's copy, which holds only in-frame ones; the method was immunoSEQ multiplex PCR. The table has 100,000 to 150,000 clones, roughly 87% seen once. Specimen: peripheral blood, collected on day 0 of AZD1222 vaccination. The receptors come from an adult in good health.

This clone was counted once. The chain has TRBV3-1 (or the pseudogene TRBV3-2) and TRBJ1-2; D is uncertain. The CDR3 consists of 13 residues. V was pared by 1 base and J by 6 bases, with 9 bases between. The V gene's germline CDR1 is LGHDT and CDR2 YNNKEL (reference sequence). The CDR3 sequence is CASSQADRHGYTF. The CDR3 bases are TGTGCCAGCAGCCAAGCTGACCGACATGGCTACACCTTC.

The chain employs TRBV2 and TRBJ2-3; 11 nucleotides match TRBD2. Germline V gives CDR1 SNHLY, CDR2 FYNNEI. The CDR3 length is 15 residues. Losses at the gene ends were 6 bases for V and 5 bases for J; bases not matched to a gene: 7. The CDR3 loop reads CASRVLAGGGDTQYF. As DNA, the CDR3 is TGTGCCAGCAGGGTCCTAGCGGGGGGAGGAGATACGCAGTATTTT.

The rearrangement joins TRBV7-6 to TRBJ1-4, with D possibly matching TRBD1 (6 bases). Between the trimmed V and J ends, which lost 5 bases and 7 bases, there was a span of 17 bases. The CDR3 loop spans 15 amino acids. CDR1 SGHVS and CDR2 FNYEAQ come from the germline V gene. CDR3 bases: TGTGCCAGCAGCAAAAAGCAGGGGTTGGGTGAAAAACTGTTTTTT. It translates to CASSKKQGLGEKLFF.

The CDR3 DNA is TGTGCCAGTAGTTTGAGCTCCTACAATGAGCAGTTCTTC. Translating gives CASSLSSYNEQFF. V usage is TRBV19 and J usage is TRBJ2-1; D gene unclear. The V end was cut by 5 bases, the J end by 0 bases, with 5 bases between. The CDR3 has 13 amino acids. Germline CDR1 and CDR2: LNHDA and SQIVND (reference sequence).

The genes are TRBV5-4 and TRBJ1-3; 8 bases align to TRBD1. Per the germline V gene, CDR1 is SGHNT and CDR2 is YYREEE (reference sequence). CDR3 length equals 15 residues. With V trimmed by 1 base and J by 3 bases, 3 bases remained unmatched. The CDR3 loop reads CASSLLGQGGNTIYF. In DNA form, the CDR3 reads TGTGCCAGCAGCTTGCTCGGACAGGGTGGAAACACCATATATTTT.